This T cell receptor (beta chain) was identified during a study of OX40 agonist ivuxolimab in advanced cancers. About the research overall: Patients were dosed with the agonistic anti-OX40 (CD134) antibody ivuxolimab. Eligibility rules accepted prior anti-PD-1, anti-PD-L1 or anti-CTLA-4 therapy, and roughly 42% had some.

V lost 3 bases to trimming and J lost 4 bases; unmatched junction nucleotides: 7. This CDR3 spans 17 amino acids. The germline V gene has CDR1 ENHRY and CDR2 SYGVKD. With regard to this clone: Antigen specificity is unknown.

TCRdb's table, derived via immunoSEQ multiplex PCR, lists solely in-frame clones and lacks some. Here the sample spans tens of thousands of clones, about four fifths being singletons. Study conclusions and caveats: Among T cells, CD8+ cells averaged more expanded clones than CD4+ cells.

The source of this sequence is an adult with an advanced solid tumor such as melanoma, head and neck, liver or kidney cancer. The specimen was CD4+ or CD8+ T cells sorted from blood, collected in a trial of the OX40 agonist ivuxolimab. The chain links TRBV10-3 to TRBJ1-6, with 9 nucleotides matching TRBD1. The CDR3 region has the DNA TGTGCCATCAGTGATGGGACAGGGATGGGATATAATTCACCCCTCCACTTT. Translation gives CAISDGTGMGYNSPLHF.